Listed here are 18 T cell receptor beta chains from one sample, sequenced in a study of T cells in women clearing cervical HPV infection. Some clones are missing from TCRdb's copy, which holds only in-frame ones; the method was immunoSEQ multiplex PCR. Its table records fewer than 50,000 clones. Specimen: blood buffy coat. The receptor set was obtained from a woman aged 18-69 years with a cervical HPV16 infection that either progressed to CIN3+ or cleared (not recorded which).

CDR3 DNA, as far as it was read: TGCGCCAGCAGTCAGCGAGACCCGGACAGGGAGGCCTACGAG. Protein product: CASSQRDPDREAYE. The CDR3 in full is CASSQRDPDREAYEQYF. This chain joins TRBV23-1 and TRBJ2-7; 8 bases map to TRBD1. The observed sequence ends 3 residues before the CDR3 terminus, with the missing tail filled in from the germline J gene. TRBV23-1 is known as an ORF, though its function is uncertain. The CDR3 contains 17 residues. Trimming removed 3 bases from V and 2 bases from J; junction bases left unmatched: 12.

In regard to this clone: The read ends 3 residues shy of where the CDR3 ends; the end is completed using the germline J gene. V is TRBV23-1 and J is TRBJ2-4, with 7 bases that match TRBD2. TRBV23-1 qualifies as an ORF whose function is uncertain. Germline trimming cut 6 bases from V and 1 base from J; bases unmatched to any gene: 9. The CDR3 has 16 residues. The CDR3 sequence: CASSSSPGGAKNIQYF. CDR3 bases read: TGCGCCAGCAGCTCCTCACCCGGGGGGGCCAAAAACATT.

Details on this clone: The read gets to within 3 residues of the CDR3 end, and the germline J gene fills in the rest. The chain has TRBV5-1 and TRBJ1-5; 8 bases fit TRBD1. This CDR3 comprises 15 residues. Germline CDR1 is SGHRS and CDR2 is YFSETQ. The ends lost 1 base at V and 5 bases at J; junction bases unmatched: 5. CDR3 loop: CASSLSGQAHQPQHF. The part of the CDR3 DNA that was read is TGCGCCAGCAGCTTGTCGGGACAGGCACATCAGCCC.

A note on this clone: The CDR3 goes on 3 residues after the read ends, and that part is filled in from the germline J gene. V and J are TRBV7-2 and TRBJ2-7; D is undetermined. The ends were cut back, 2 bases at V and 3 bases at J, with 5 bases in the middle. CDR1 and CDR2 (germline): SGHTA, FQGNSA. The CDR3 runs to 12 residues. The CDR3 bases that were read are TGTGCCAGCAGCTTATCCAGCTACGAG. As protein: CASSLSSYE. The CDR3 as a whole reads CASSLSSYEQYF.

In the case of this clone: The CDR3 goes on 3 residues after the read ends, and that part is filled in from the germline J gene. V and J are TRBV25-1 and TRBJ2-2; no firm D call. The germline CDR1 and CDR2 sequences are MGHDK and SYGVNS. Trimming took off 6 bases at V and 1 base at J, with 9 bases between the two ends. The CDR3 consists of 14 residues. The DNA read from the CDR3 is TGTGCCAGCAGGGCACACCTGAACACCGGGGAG. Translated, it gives CASRAHLNTGE. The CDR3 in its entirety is CASRAHLNTGELFF.

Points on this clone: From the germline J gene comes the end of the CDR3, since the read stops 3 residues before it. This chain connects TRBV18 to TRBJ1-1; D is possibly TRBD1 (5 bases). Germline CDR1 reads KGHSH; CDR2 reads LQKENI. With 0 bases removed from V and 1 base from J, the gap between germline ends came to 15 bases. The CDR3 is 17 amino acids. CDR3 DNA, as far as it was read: TGTGCCAGCTCACCACCGAACGGGGGACTTACGAACACTGAA. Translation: CASSPPNGGLTNTE. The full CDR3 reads CASSPPNGGLTNTEAFF.

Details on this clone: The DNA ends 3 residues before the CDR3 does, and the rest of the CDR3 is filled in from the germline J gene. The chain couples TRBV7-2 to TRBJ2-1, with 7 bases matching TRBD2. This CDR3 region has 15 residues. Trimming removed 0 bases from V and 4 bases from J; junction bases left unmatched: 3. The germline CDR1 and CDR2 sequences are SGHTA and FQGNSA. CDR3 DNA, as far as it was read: TGTGCCAGCAGCTTAGCGGGGGGGATGTACAATGAG. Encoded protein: CASSLAGGMYNE. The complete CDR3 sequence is CASSLAGGMYNEQFF.

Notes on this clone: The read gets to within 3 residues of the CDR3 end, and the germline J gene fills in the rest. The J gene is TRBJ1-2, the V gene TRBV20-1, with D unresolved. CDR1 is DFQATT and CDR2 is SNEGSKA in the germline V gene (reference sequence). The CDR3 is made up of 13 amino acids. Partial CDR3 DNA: TGCAGTGCTAGAGATCTCCCAGCGGAGACC. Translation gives CSARDLPAET. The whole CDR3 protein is CSARDLPAETYTF.

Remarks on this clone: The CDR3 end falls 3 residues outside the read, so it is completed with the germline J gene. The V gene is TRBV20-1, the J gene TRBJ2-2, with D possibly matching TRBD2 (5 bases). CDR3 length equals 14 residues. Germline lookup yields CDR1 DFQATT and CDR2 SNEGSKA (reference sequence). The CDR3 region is CSARALTEGEKLFF. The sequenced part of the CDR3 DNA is TGCAGTGCTAGAGCGCTAACTGAGGGTGAAAAG.

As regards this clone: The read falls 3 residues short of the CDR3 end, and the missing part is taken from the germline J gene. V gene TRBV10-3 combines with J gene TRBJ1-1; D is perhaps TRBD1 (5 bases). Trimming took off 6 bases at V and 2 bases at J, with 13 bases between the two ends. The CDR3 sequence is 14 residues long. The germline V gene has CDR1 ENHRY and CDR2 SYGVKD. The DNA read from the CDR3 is TGTGCCATCAGGGACACTAAAAGTAACACTGAA. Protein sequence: CAIRDTKSNTE. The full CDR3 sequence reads CAIRDTKSNTEAFF.

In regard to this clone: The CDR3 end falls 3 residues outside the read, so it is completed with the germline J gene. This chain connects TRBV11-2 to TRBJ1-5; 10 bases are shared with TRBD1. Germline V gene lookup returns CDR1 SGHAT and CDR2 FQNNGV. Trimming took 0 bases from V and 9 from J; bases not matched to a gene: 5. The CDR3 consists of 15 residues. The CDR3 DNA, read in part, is TGTGCCAGCAGCTTAGAGACAGGGGGCGCGGGGCCC. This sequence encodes CASSLETGGAGP. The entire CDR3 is CASSLETGGAGPQHF.

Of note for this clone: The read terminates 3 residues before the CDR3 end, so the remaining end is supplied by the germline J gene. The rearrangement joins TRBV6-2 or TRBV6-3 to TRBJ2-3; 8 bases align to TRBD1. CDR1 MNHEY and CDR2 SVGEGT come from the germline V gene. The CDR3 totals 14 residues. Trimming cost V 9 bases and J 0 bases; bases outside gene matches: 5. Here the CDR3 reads CASSRTGSTDTQYF. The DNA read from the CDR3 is TGTGCCAGTTCCAGGACAGGGAGCACAGATACG.

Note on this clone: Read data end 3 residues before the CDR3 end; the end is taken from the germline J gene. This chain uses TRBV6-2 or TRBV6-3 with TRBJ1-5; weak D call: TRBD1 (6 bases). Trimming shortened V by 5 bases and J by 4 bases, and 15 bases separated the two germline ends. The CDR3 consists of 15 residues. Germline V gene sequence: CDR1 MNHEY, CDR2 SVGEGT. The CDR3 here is CASSDPGVGNQPQHF. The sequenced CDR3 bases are TGTGCCAGCAGTGACCCAGGGGTAGGGAATCAGCCC.

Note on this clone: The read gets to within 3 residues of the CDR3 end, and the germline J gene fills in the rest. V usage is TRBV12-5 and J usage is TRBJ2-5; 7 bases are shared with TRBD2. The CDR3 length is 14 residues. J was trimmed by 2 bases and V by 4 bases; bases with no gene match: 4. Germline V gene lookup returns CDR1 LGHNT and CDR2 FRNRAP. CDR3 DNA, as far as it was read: TGTGCTAGTGGTTCCGCGGGAGCACAAGAGACC. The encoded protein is CASGSAGAQET. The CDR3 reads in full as CASGSAGAQETQYF.

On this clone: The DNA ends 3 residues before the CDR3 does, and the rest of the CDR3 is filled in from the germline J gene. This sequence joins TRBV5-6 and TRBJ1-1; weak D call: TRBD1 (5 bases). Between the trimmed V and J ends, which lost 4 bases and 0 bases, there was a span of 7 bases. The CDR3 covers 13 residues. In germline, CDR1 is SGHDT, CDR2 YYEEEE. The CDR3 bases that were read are TGTGCCAGCAGCCCGGGGGTGAACACTGAA. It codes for CASSPGVNTE. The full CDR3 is CASSPGVNTEAFF.

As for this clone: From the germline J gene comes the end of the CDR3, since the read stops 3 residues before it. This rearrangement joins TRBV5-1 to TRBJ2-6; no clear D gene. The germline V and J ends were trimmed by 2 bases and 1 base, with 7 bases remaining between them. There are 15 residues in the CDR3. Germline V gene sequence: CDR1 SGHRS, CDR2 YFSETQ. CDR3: CASSFQNSGANVLTF. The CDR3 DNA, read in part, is TGCGCCAGCAGCTTTCAGAATTCTGGGGCCAACGTC.

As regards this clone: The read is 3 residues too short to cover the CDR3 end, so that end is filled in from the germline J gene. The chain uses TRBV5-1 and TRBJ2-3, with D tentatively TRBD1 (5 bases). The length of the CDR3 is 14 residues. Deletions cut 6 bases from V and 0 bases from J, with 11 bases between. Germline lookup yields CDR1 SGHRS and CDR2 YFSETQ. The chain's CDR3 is CASTIWTSTDTQYF. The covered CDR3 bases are TGCGCCAGCACAATCTGGACAAGCACAGATACG.

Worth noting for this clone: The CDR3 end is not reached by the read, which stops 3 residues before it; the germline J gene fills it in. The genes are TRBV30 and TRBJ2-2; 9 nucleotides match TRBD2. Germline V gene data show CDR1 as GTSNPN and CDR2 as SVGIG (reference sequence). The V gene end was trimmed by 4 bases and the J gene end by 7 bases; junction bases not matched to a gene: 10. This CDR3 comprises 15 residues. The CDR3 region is CAWNWAGGFGGELFF. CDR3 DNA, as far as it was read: TGTGCCTGGAACTGGGCGGGAGGGTTCGGCGGGGAG.